Listed here are 7 T cell receptor beta chains from one sample, sequenced in a study of cytomegalovirus exposure and HLA in healthy donors. Libraries were prepared by immunoSEQ multiplex PCR; TCRdb keeps only in-frame clonotypes and omits some of them. The table has about 220,000 clones, approximately 86% seen once. The source material was PBMCs. The origin of the receptors is a woman aged 18-29 years in good health and CMV-seronegative.

The chain has TRBV6-6 and TRBJ2-3; D gene unclear. Trimming removed 5 bases at V and 5 bases at J, with 5 bases between. There are 11 residues in the CDR3. Germline lookup yields CDR1 MNHNY and CDR2 SVGAGI (reference sequence). The CDR3 bases are TGTGCCAGCAGTCCGGGAGATACGCAGTATTTT. As protein: CASSPGDTQYF.

This chain joins TRBV4-3 and TRBJ2-7; TRBD1 agrees at 7 bases. This CDR3 contains 13 residues. The trim removed 8 bases at V and 1 base at J, leaving 5 bases unmatched. Germline CDR1 LGHNA, CDR2 YSLEER. Written as DNA, the CDR3 is TGCGCCAGCTCCCGGGACAGATCCTACGAGCAGTACTTC. Translated: CASSRDRSYEQYF.

On this clone itself: Other DNA sequences in this sample translate to the same CDR3. The rearrangement joins TRBV5-4 to TRBJ2-3, with unresolved D. From germline, CDR1 is SGHNT and CDR2 YYREEE (reference sequence). V dropped 4 bases and J dropped 6 bases, with 9 bases sitting between them. The CDR3 is 12 residues long. CDR3 sequence: CASSLVSDTQYF. The CDR3 nucleotides read TGTGCCAGCAGCCTAGTATCGGATACGCAGTATTTT.

This rearrangement joins TRBV5-1 to TRBJ2-2, with TRBD2 as a possible D gene (5 bases). There are 14 residues in the CDR3. The V and J ends lost 2 bases and 1 base respectively, with 6 bases between them. Germline lookup yields CDR1 SGHRS and CDR2 YFSETQ. CDR3 amino acids: CASSLSGNTGELFF. The DNA of the CDR3 is TGCGCCAGCAGCTTAAGCGGGAACACCGGGGAGCTGTTTTTT.

The rearrangement joins TRBV6-4 to TRBJ2-1, with 11 bases aligning to TRBD1. Germline V gene data show CDR1 as MRHNA and CDR2 as SNTAGT. Trimming took 5 bases from V and 7 from J; bases not matched to a gene: 4. The CDR3 is 14 residues long. In DNA, the CDR3 is TGTGCCAGCAGTCCCGGGACAGGGGGGAATGAGCAGTTCTTC. Amino acids: CASSPGTGGNEQFF.

The rearrangement uses TRBV27 and TRBJ2-2, with 12 bases lining up with TRBD2. Germline V gives CDR1 MNHEY, CDR2 SMNVEV (reference sequence). V was clipped by 6 bases and J by 7 bases; unmatched bases: 6. The CDR3 runs to 15 residues. Written as DNA, the CDR3 is TGTGCCAGCAGAAGACTAGCGGGAGTAAACGGGGAGCTGTTTTTT. Residues: CASRRLAGVNGELFF.

The chain has TRBV7-8 and TRBJ2-7; D uncertain. V lost 5 bases, J lost 7 bases, and 12 bases lay in between. Germline V gene data show CDR1 as SGHVS and CDR2 as FQNEAQ. This CDR3 region has 12 residues. CDR3 protein: CASSRPTREQYF. The CDR3 DNA is TGTGCCAGCAGCCGTCCCACCCGGGAGCAGTACTTC.